The clone carrying this TCR beta chain was picked up one time. Its cognate antigen is unknown. Losses at the gene ends were 4 bases for V and 6 bases for J; bases not matched to a gene: 20. CDR1 is SGHNT, CDR2 YYREEE, per germline (reference sequence). CDR3 length equals 19 residues. The data derive from a study of cytomegalovirus exposure and HLA in healthy donors. Study findings and constraints: The study had only CMV serostatus as immune exposure information. Reports credit the classifier with highly specific, highly sensitive diagnosis of cytomegalovirus status. Analyzed later, most CMV-associated TCR beta chains appeared HLA-restricted. By HLA locus, TCR association rates varied in a later analysis, with DRB1 showing the most and HLA-C the fewest.

The PCR contained 60 Vbeta and 13 Jbeta primers. Repertoires were generated with immunoSEQ multiplex PCR, while TCRdb's copy carries only in-frame clones and drops some. The repertoire holds some 200,000 clones, with approximately 79% as singletons. The V call is TRBV5-4, the J call TRBJ2-4, with TRBD2 matching over 9 bases. This receptor was obtained from a girl aged 2-10 years in good health and CMV-seronegative. The sample taken for sequencing was PBMCs. The CDR3: CASSTARGGRSGFINIQYF. CDR3 nucleotides: TGTGCCAGCAGCACAGCGCGGGGGGGGCGGTCGGGGTTTATAAACATTCAGTACTTC.